Sequencing of this T cell receptor (beta chain) was carried out in a study of T and B cells in COVID-19 patients. Study-wide context: Peripheral blood came from COVID-19 patients with active infection or after recovery. In the active-infection cohort, about 90% of the roughly 20 patients had comorbidities linked to unfavorable COVID-19 outcome.

Findings of the study overall: No sequencing was yet done of CD4+, regulatory or CD8+ subsets, or of SARS-CoV-2-responsive or tetramer+ sorted cells. In COVID-19 patients, T cell receptor beta variable and joining gene use was reportedly strongly skewed.

In regard to this clonotype: Its antigen is unknown.

TRB rearrangements were amplified by multiplex PCR with BIOMED2 TRB-A/B primers. TCRdb called the multiplex PCR reads again in MiXCR, with one record for every CDR3 protein. The sample lists around 6,200 distinct CDR3 sequences, 25% to 40% seen once, with about 53% in the top ten. Each TRB amplification used roughly 250-550 ng of genomic DNA from blood. V shed 5 bases and J shed 6 bases, with 13 bases lying between them. CDR3 length equals 13 residues. In germline, CDR1 is LNHDA, CDR2 SQIVND (reference sequence). The sample consisted of blood. The chain links TRBV19 to TRBJ1-2; maybe TRBD1 (6 bases). This TCR was recovered from a human donor with active COVID-19. CDR3 protein: CASSSRYRDGYTF. The CDR3, as DNA: TGTGCCAGTAGTTCCCGCTACAGGGATGGCTACACCTTC.